This T cell receptor beta chain was profiled in a study of T-cell reconstitution after alpha-beta-depleted transplantation in children. Preparation of the TCRbeta library involved a method that used unique molecular identifiers. Via MiXCR, TCRdb re-called the PCR reads, giving one row per CDR3 protein. The sample has over 150,000 distinct CDR3 sequences; 5.5% to 7% are singletons. This clonotype has ten or more counts. Its target is not known. Whole-study results and caveats: Once a year had passed after transplant, T-cell counts and diversity came mostly from newly produced T cells.

From germline, CDR1 is MDHEN and CDR2 SYDVKM. The CDR3 runs 15 residues. The germline V and J ends were trimmed by 6 bases and 1 base, with 16 bases remaining between them. This TCR was recovered from a girl under three years old with combined immunodeficiency, due to receive a stem cell transplant. This chain connects TRBV28 to TRBJ2-7; D uncertain. This specimen was PBMCs, taken before TCRalphabeta/CD19-depleted stem cell transplant. Written as DNA, the CDR3 is TGTGCCAGCAGCCCCCCAGGCCTCAGGTCCTACGAGCAGTACTTC. Encoded protein: CASSPPGLRSYEQYF.